These T cell receptor beta chains were read from a single sample in a study of T cell repertoires in aging, cancer and after chemotherapy. TCRdb redid the calling of the multiplex PCR reads with MiXCR, one entry per CDR3 protein. The data contain thousands of distinct CDR3 sequences, about 22% of them singletons. The sequencing sample was made of blood. The receptors here all came from a human donor with a blood cancer. The donor label of this sample is uncertain. Both conserved end residues are part of each CDR3. A D gene is named only where the DNA matches it firmly. Clone sizes are given selectively: once, few, many, or a class where the clone is expanded.

>TRBJ2-1|NA|TRBV6-5|medium-sized
TGTGCCAGCAGTTACTCGGCCGATGCGAATGAGCAGTTCTTC
CASSYSADANEQFF
>TRBJ2-1|NA|TRBV28|NA
TGTGCCAGCAGTTCCCTCGGAGCGGTCTCCTACAATGAGCAGTTCTTC
CASSSLGAVSYNEQFF
>TRBJ1-1|NA|TRBV10-3|few
TGTGCCATCAGTGAGGGTGGGACACGGACAGCCATGAACACTGAAGCTTTCTTT
CAISEGGTRTAMNTEAFF
>TRBJ1-2|TRBD1|TRBV5-1|NA
TGCGCCAGCAGCGCCGACAGGGGCGTCGGCTACACCTTC
CASSADRGVGYTF
>TRBJ2-7|NA|TRBV5-4|few
TGTGCCAGCAGCTACCCCGGGACTGGGACCTACGAGCAGTACTTC
CASSYPGTGTYEQYF
>TRBJ1-5|NA|TRBV6-2/TRBV6-3|many
TGTGCCAGCAGTCTGGGTGGATTCAATCAGCCCCAGCATTTT
CASSLGGFNQPQHF
>TRBJ2-6|NA|TRBV15|medium-sized
TGTGCCACCACCCCCCATCTCATGGCTGGGGCCAACGTCCTGACTTTC
CATTPHLMAGANVLTF
>TRBJ2-2|TRBD1|TRBV4-1|NA
TGCGCCAGCAGCCCAGGGACAGTTACGGGGGAGCTGTTTTTT
CASSPGTVTGELFF
>TRBJ2-7|NA|TRBV6-5|NA
TGTGCCAGCAGTTACTCGATAGGGACTCCCTCCTACGAGCAGTACTTC
CASSYSIGTPSYEQYF
>TRBJ2-7|TRBD2|TRBV6-5|NA
TGTGCCAGCAGTACCCTCCGAGCGGGAGGGCCGGGAGAGCAGTACTTC
CASSTLRAGGPGEQYF
>TRBJ2-1|NA|TRBV14|few
TGTGCCAGCGAGCTTTTTGGTGAGCAGTTCTTC
CASELFGEQFF
>TRBJ2-7|NA|TRBV27|medium-sized
TGTGCCAGCAGTTTGGGGGGCCTCGAGCAGTACTTC
CASSLGGLEQYF
>TRBJ1-2|NA|TRBV13|NA
TGTGCCAGCAGCGCGAGGGGGGACACCCATAACTATGGCTACACCTTC
CASSARGDTHNYGYTF
>TRBJ2-2|NA|TRBV5-4|medium-sized
TGTGCCAGCACCGTGGGGGTCCGCGGTAGCGGGAACACCGGGGAGCTGTTTTTT
CASTVGVRGSGNTGELFF
>TRBJ1-3|NA|TRBV27|medium-sized
TGTGCCAGCCAGGACAGCAGCTCTGGAAACACCATATATTTT
CASQDSSSGNTIYF
>TRBJ1-5|NA|TRBV27|NA
TGTGCCAGCATGACGGGGGGCAATCAGCCCCAGCATTTT
CASMTGGNQPQHF
>TRBJ2-7|NA|TRBV7-9|medium-sized
TGTGCCAGCAGCGTCCGGGACCTGGGGGAATACGAGCAGTACTTC
CASSVRDLGEYEQYF
>TRBJ1-3|TRBD1|TRBV7-6|medium-sized
TGTGCCAGCAGCCCCGGGACAGCTGGAAACACCATATATTTT
CASSPGTAGNTIYF
>TRBJ2-3|NA|TRBV27|medium-sized
TGTGCCAGCAGTTTAAGTTTGGACACCTTGGGAGATACGCAGTATTTT
CASSLSLDTLGDTQYF
>TRBJ2-2|NA|TRBV12-3/TRBV12-4|few
TGTGCCAGCAGTTTTGGACTGTACACCGGGGAGCTGTTTTTT
CASSFGLYTGELFF
>TRBJ2-1|NA|TRBV12-3/TRBV12-4|few
TGTGCCAGCAGTCCCCTGGTTGCGGAACTCTACAATGAGCAGTTCTTC
CASSPLVAELYNEQFF
>TRBJ1-5|NA|TRBV24-1|NA
TGTGCCACCAGTTTAAACAGCAATCAGCCCCAGCATTTT
CATSLNSNQPQHF
>TRBJ2-7|NA|TRBV11-1|few
TGTGCCAGCAGCCCTTCGGGATTGCCCTACGAGCAGTACTTC
CASSPSGLPYEQYF
>TRBJ2-7|NA|TRBV18|many
TGTGCCAGCTCACTCCCGCCCGAGCAGTACTTC
CASSLPPEQYF
>TRBJ2-7|NA|TRBV19|medium-sized
TGTGCCAGTAGTACAGGGACAACCAGCTCCTACGAGCAGTACTTC
CASSTGTTSSYEQYF
>TRBJ1-1|NA|TRBV19|medium-sized
TGTGCCAGTAGTATAGGAGGGCGTAGTGAAGCTTTCTTT
CASSIGGRSEAFF
>TRBJ2-1|TRBD2|TRBV28|once
TGTGCCAGCACCTTATACGGACTAGCGGGAGGGCCCACCTACAATGAGCAGTTCTTC
CASTLYGLAGGPTYNEQFF
>TRBJ1-1|NA|TRBV6-5|medium-sized
TGTGCCAGCAAACGGCAGGCTTTCGCTGAAGCTTTCTTT
CASKRQAFAEAFF
>TRBJ1-5|TRBD1|TRBV6-1|NA
TGTGCCAGCAGAGGATCGCCGGGACAGGGAATTCAGCCCCAGCATTTT
CASRGSPGQGIQPQHF
>TRBJ1-1|TRBD1|TRBV30|few
TGTGCCTGGAGTGTAGGGGGACAGGGGGAAGCTTTCTTT
CAWSVGGQGEAFF
>TRBJ2-7|NA|TRBV6-6|many
TGTGCCAGCAGTTACTCACCCTTAAAAGGGGACTCCTACGAGCAGTACTTC
CASSYSPLKGDSYEQYF
>TRBJ2-1|TRBD2|TRBV5-4|NA
TGTGCCAGCAGCTTAGTAGCGGGAGGTGGTATCTACAATGAGCAGTTCTTC
CASSLVAGGGIYNEQFF
>TRBJ1-2|NA|TRBV7-2|few
TGTGCCAGCAGCTTAGTACAGGCAGCTGGCTACACCTTC
CASSLVQAAGYTF
>TRBJ1-4|NA|TRBV11-1|medium-sized
TGTGCCAGCAGCTTGGGCCGGGCTTATAGCGAAAAACTGTTTTTT
CASSLGRAYSEKLFF
>TRBJ2-1|TRBD1|TRBV5-1|NA
TGCGCCAGCAGCTTGGAACAGGGGGACAATGAGCAGTTCTTC
CASSLEQGDNEQFF
>TRBJ1-2|NA|TRBV20-1|NA
TGTAGGAGGTGGGGGGGGGCAGACTATGGCTACACCTTC
CRRWGGADYGYTF
>TRBJ2-1|TRBD1|TRBV29-1|NA
TGCAGCGTGGATTCGCAGGGGGCGGACAATGAGCAGTTCTTC
CSVDSQGADNEQFF
>TRBJ1-2|NA|TRBV7-9|few
TGTGCCAGCAGCTTGAGGGTCCTTAAAACGGGCTACACCTTC
CASSLRVLKTGYTF
>TRBJ2-5|TRBD1|TRBV4-1|NA
TGCGCCAGCAGCCCAGGGGGACAAAGGGGGGAGACCCAGTACTTC
CASSPGGQRGETQYF
>TRBJ1-2|TRBD1|TRBV7-9|few
TGTGCCAGCAGCCACTCTACAGGGGAAGACGGCTACACCTTC
CASSHSTGEDGYTF
>TRBJ1-4|TRBD1|TRBV19|medium-sized
TGTGCCAGTAGCCTGACAGGGAATAATGAAAAACTGTTTTTT
CASSLTGNNEKLFF
>TRBJ1-3|TRBD1|TRBV6-5|medium-sized
TGTGCCAGCAGTAGACGGACAGGCGTCCACTCCTCTGGAAACACCATATATTTT
CASSRRTGVHSSGNTIYF
>TRBJ2-3|TRBD2|TRBV18|medium-sized
TGTGCCAGCTCACCAAAGACTAGCGGGAGGTCAGATACGCAGTATTTT
CASSPKTSGRSDTQYF
>TRBJ1-2|NA|TRBV18|NA
TGTGCCAGCTCTCCCGGGGGCTTTGACTACACCTTC
CASSPGGFDYTF
>TRBJ2-7|TRBD2|TRBV7-6|NA
TGTGCCAGCAGCTTAGAGGGACTAGCGGGGGGGGTGAGGCAGTACTTC
CASSLEGLAGGVRQYF